This T cell receptor beta chain was recorded in a study of T cells after posttransplantation cyclophosphamide. Whole-study results and caveats: Donor CD8+ memory clones often dominated recipient blood repertoires at later times.

Data came from immunoSEQ multiplex PCR; TCRdb stores just in-frame clones and leaves some out. The repertoire has some 53,000 clones, more than 70% of them found once; the top ten carry approximately 2.6%. Regarding this clone: Its antigen is as yet unknown.

The sample taken for sequencing was PBMCs. The TCR was taken from a man aged 30 to 39 with a blood cancer, CMV-positive, and with a related stem cell donor.

The CDR3 DNA reads as TGTGCCAGCAGCGGTGGCAGGCTACGGGATACGCAGTATTTT. Amino acid sequence: CASSGGRLRDTQYF. J is TRBJ2-3 and V is TRBV9, with no clear D. The germline V gene has CDR1 SGDLS and CDR2 YYNGEE. This CDR3 is built from 14 residues. V lost 3 bases and J 6 bases, leaving 14 bases between the germline ends. Full variable domain (remainder filled in from reference TRBV9 and TRBJ2-3): DSGVTQTPKHLITATGQRVTLRCSPRSGDLSVYWYQQSLDQGLQFLIQYYNGEERAKGNILERFSAQQFPDLHSELNLSSLELGDSALYFCASSGGRLRDTQYFGPGTRLTVL.